A single sample is the source of the 3 T cell receptor beta chains below, sequenced in a study of OX40 agonist ivuxolimab in advanced cancers. The table came from immunoSEQ multiplex PCR; TCRdb's copy has only in-frame clones and leaves some out. This table holds 48,000 or so clones, approximately 94% found once. The input for sequencing was CD4+ or CD8+ T cells sorted from blood, taken in a trial of the OX40 agonist ivuxolimab. The origin of the receptors is an adult with an advanced solid tumor such as melanoma, head and neck, liver or kidney cancer.

The gene calls are TRBV4-3 and TRBJ2-1; D uncertain. In germline, CDR1 is LGHNA, CDR2 YSLEER. This CDR3 comprises 17 residues. Trimming stripped 3 bases from V and 0 bases from J, with 15 bases between. CDR3 nucleotides: TGCGCCAGCAGCCATGACCTTACTACCCGCTCCTACAATGAGCAGTTCTTC. Amino acids: CASSHDLTTRSYNEQFF.

The chain has TRBV7-9 and TRBJ1-1, with no clear D. The CDR3 loop spans 13 amino acids. The V gene lost 4 bases and the J gene lost 3 bases, with 9 bases spanning the gap. The V gene's germline CDR1 is SEHNR and CDR2 FQNEAQ (reference sequence). The CDR3 loop is CASSSYLDTEAFF. The CDR3 nucleotides are TGTGCCAGCAGCTCCTATCTGGACACTGAAGCTTTCTTT.

This sequence joins TRBV5-1 and TRBJ2-7; 11 nucleotides align to TRBD1. In germline, CDR1 is SGHRS, CDR2 YFSETQ. This CDR3 has 14 amino acids. After removal of 0 bases from V and 6 bases from J, the junction contained 2 bases not matched to a gene. The CDR3 spells CASSLDGTGGEQYF. The CDR3 nucleotides read TGCGCCAGCAGCTTGGACGGGACAGGGGGCGAGCAGTACTTC.